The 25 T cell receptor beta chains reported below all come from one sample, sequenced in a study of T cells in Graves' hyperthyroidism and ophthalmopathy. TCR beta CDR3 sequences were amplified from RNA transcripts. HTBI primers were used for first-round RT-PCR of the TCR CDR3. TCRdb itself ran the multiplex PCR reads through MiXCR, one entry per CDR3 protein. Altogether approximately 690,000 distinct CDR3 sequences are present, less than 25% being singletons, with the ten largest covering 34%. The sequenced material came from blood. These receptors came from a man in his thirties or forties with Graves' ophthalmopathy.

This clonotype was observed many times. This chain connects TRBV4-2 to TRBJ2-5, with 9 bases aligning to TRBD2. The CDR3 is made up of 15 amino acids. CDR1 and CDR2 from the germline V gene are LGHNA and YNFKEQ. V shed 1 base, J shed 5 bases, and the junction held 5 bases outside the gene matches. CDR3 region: CASSQAGTSTETQYF. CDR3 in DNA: TGTGCCAGCAGCCAAGCCGGGACTAGCACCGAGACCCAGTACTTC.

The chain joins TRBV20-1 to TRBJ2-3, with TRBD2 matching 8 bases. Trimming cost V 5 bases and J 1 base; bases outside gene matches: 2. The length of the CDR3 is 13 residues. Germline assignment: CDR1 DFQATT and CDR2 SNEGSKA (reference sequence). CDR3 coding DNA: TGCAGTGCTCGGGAGGGGGGCACAGATACGCAGTATTTT. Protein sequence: CSAREGGTDTQYF.

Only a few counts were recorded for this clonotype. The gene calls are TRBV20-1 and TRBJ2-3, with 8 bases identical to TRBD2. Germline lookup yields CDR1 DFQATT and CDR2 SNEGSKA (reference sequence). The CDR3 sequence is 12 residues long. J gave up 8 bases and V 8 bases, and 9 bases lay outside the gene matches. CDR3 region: CSSPGGGATQYF. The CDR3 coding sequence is TGCAGTTCACCCGGGGGGGGTGCTACGCAGTATTTT.

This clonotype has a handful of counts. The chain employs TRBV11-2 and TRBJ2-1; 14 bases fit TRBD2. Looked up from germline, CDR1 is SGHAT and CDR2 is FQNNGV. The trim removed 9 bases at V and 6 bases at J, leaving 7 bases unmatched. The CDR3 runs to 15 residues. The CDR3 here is CASGLTSGRGNEQFF. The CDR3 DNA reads TGTGCCAGTGGATTGACTAGCGGGAGGGGCAATGAGCAGTTCTTC. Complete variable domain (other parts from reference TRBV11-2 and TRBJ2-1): EAGVAQSPRYKIIEKRQSVAFWCNPISGHATLYWYQQILGQGPKLLIQFQNNGVVDDSQLPKDRFSAERLKGVDSTLKIQPAKLEDSAVYLCASGLTSGRGNEQFFGPGTRLTVL.

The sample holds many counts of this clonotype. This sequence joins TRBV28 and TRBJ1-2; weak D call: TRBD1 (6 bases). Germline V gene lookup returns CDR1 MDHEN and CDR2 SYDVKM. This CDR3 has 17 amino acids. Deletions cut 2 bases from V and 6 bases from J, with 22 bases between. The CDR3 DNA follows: TGTGCCAGCAGTTTAAGACGTTCTCGGGGGCAGGGCAATGGCTACACCTTC. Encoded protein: CASSLRRSRGQGNGYTF.

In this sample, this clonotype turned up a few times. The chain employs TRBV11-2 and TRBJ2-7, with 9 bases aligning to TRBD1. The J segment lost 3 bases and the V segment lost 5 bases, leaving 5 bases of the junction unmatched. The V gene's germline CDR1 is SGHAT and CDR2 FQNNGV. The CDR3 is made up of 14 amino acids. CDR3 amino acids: CASSQGQGYYEQYF. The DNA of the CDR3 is TGTGCCAGCAGCCAGGGACAGGGTTACTACGAGCAGTACTTC.

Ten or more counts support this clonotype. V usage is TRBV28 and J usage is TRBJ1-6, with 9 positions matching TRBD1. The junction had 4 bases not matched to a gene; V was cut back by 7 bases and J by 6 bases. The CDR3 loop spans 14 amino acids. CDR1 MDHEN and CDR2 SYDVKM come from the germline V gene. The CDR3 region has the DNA TGTGCCAGCATCCGGGACAGGGCTAATTCACCCCTCCACTTT. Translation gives CASIRDRANSPLHF.

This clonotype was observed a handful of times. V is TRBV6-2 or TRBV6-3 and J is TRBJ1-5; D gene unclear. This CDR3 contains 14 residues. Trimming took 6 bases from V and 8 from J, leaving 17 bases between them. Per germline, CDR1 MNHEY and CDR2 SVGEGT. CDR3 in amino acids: CASSYGSRGKPQHF. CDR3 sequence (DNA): TGTGCCAGCAGCTACGGGTCGAGAGGGAAGCCCCAGCATTTT.

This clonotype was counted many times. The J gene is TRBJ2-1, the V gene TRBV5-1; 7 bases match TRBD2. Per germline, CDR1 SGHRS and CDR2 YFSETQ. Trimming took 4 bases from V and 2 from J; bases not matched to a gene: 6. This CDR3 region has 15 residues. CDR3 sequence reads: CASSPSGTTYNEQFF. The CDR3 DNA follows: TGCGCCAGCAGCCCATCCGGGACTACCTACAATGAGCAGTTCTTC. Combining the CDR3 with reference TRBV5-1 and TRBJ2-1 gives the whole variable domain KAGVTQTPRYLIKTRGQQVTLSCSPISGHRSVSWYQQTPGQGLQFLFEYFSETQRNKGNFPGRFSGRQFSNSRSEMNVSTLELGDSALYLCASSPSGTTYNEQFFGPGTRLTVL.

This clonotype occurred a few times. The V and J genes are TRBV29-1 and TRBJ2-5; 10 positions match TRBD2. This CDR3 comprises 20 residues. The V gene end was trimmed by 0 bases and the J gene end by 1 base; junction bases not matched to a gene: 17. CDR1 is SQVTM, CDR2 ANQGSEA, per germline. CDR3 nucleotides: TGCAGCGTTGAAGATTTTCTAGCGGGAGCCCTCACCCCGATCCAAGAGACCCAGTACTTC. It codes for CSVEDFLAGALTPIQETQYF.

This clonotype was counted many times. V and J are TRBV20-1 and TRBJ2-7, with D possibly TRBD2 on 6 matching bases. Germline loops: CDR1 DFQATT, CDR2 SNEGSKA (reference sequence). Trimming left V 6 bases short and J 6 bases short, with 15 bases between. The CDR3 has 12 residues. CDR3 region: CSAPGLGTEQYF. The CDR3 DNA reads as TGCAGTGCGCCGGGACTGGGAACCGAGCAGTACTTC.

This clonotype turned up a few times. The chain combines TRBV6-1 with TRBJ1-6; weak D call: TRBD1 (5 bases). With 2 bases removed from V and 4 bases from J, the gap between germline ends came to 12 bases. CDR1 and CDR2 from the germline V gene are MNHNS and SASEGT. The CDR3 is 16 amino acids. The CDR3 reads CASSERLGGYNSPLHF. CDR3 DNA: TGTGCCAGCAGTGAACGCCTTGGGGGTTATAATTCACCCCTCCACTTT.

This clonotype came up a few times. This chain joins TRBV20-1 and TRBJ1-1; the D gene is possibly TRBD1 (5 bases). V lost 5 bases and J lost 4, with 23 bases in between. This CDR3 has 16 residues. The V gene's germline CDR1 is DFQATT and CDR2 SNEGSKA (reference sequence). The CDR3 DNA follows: TGCAGTGCTGCCGATGGACGTTCAACGGGGGGCACTGAAGCTTTCTTT. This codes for CSAADGRSTGGTEAFF.

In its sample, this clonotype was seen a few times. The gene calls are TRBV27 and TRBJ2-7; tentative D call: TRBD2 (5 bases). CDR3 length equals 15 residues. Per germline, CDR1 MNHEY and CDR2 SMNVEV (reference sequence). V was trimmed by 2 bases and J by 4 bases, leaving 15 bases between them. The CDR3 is CASSLRRAGSYEQYF. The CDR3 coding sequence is TGTGCCAGCAGTTTAAGGCGGGCGGGCTCTTACGAGCAGTACTTC.

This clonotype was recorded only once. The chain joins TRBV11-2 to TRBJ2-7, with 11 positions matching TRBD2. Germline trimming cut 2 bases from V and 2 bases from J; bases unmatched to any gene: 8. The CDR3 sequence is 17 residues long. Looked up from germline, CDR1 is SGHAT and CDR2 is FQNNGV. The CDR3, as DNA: TGTGCCAGCAGCTTATCAAAGGGGACTAGCGGAGCCTACGAGCAGTACTTC. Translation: CASSLSKGTSGAYEQYF.

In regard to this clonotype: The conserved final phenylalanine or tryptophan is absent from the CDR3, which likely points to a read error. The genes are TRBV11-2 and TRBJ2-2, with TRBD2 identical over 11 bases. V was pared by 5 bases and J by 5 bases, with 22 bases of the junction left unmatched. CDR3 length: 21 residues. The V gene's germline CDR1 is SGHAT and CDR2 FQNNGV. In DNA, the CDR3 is TGTGCCAGCAGCCGAGGGACATTAGCGGGAGGGCCTCCACCAGGAACCGGGGAGCTGTTTCTT. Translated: CASSRGTLAGGPPPGTGELFL.

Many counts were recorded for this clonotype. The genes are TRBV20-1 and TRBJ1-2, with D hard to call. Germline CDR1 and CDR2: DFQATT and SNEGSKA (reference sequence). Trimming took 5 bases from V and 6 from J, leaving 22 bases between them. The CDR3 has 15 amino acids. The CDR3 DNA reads TGCAGTGCTGTAAGAGGCGGCTCCCCGGGCCATGGCTACACCTTC. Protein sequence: CSAVRGGSPGHGYTF.

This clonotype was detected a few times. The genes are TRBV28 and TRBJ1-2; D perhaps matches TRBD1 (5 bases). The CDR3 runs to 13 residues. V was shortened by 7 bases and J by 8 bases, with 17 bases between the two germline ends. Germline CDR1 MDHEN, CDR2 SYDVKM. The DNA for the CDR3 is TGTGCCAGCACCTTCCAGGGAGACCGGGGCTACACCTTC. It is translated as CASTFQGDRGYTF.

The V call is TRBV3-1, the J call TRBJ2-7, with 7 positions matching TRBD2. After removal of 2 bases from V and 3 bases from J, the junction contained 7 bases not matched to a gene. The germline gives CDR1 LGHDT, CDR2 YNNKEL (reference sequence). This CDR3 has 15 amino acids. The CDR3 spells CASSQPGLNNYEQYF. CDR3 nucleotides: TGTGCCAGCAGCCAACCGGGACTAAATAACTACGAGCAGTACTTC.

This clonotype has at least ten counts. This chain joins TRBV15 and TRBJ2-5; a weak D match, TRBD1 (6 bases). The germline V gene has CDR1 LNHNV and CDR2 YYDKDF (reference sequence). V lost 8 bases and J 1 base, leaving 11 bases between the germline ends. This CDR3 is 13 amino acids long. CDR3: CATGRDTQETQYF. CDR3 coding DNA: TGTGCCACCGGCCGGGACACCCAAGAGACCCAGTACTTC.

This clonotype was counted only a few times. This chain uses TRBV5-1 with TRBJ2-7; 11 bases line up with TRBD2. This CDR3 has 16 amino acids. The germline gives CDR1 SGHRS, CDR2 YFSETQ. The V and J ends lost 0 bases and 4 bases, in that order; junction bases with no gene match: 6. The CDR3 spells CASSLVLTSGSYEQYF. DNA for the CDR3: TGCGCCAGCAGCTTGGTTCTAACTAGCGGGAGTTACGAGCAGTACTTC.

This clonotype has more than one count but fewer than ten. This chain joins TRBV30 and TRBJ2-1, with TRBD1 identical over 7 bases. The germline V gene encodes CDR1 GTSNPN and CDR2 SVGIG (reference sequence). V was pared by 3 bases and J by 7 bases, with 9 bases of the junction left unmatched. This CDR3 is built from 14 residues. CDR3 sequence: CAWSEGTGDNEQFF. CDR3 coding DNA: TGTGCCTGGAGCGAAGGAACAGGGGATAATGAGCAGTTCTTC.

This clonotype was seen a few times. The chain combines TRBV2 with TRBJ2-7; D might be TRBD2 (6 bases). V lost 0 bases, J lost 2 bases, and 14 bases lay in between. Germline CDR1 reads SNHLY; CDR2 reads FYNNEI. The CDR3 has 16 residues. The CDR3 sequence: CASSEAGGSLTYEQYF. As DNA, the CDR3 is TGTGCCAGCAGTGAAGCGGGGGGTTCCCTTACCTACGAGCAGTACTTC.

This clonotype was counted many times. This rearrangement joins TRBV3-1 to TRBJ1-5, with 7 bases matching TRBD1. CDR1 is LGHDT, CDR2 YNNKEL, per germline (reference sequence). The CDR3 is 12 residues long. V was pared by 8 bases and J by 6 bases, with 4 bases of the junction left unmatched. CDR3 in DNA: TGTGCCAGCCGACAGGGAAGTCAGCCCCAGCATTTT. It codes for CASRQGSQPQHF.

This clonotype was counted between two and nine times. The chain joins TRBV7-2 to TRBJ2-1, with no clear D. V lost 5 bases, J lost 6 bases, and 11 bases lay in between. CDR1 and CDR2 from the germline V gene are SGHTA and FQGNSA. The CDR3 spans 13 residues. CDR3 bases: TGTGCCAGCAGCCTGAGCTGGGGCAATGAGCAGTTCTTC. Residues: CASSLSWGNEQFF.